The source of this T cell receptor beta chain is a study of a mutant IDH1 vaccine in newly diagnosed glioma. In the study overall: At week 35 came visit V12, and visit V13 followed at week 47.

Method: immunoSEQ multiplex PCR; TCRdb's copy keeps in-frame clones and lacks some. The profile shows 60,000 to 65,000 clones, approximately 80% of them singletons. On this clone itself: The target antigen is unknown.

Time point of the sample: week 35, safety follow-up. The vaccine gave 300 ug of a 20-mer mutant IDH1 peptide subcutaneously per dose. Patients were given eight vaccinations, scheduled in weeks 1, 3, 5, 7, 11, 15, 19 and 23. The germline CDR1 and CDR2 sequences are SGHTA and FQGNSA. The length of the CDR3 is 15 residues. V lost 5 bases and J lost 5; bases outside the gene matches: 10. The rearrangement uses TRBV7-2 and TRBJ1-1; 8 nucleotides match TRBD1. The material sequenced was PBMCs, taken from a glioma patient whose treatment included an IDH1 peptide vaccine. This TCR derives from a man aged 40-50 years with glioma. The CDR3 DNA reads as TGTGCCAGCAGCCAGACATCAACAGGGGGTACTGAAGCTTTCTTT. It is translated as CASSQTSTGGTEAFF.